The 22 T cell receptor beta chains reported below all come from one sample, sequenced in a study of blood T cell repertoires in COVID-19. Only in-frame clones appear in the TCRdb table, and some are missing; sequencing was by immunoSEQ multiplex PCR. The table records about 320,000 clones, roughly nine tenths of them present only once. The specimen sequenced was PBMCs or T cells enriched from blood (not recorded which). These receptors came from a man in his sixties who had recovered from COVID-19.

The gene calls are TRBV12-3 or TRBV12-4 and TRBJ1-2, with TRBD1 as a possible D gene (6 bases). Trimming shortened V by 2 bases and J by 9 bases, and 10 bases separated the two germline ends. The length of the CDR3 is 12 residues. The CDR3 region has the DNA TGTGCCAGCAGTTTAAGGGGGAAGAGCTACACCTTC. Translating it yields CASSLRGKSYTF.

This chain uses TRBV10-1 with TRBJ2-7; tentative D call: TRBD1 (6 bases). Trimming left V 6 bases short and J 7 bases short, with 19 bases between. From germline, CDR1 is WNHNN and CDR2 SYGVQD (reference sequence). The CDR3 consists of 14 residues. CDR3 bases: TGCGCCAGCAGCGAGGGACAAGGGGTGGGAGAGCAGTACTTC. This translates into CASSEGQGVGEQYF.

The CDR3 loop is CASSQAPPVWRGQVETQYF. DNA of the CDR3: TGCGCCAGCAGCCAAGCCCCACCCGTGTGGCGGGGCCAGGTAGAGACCCAGTACTTC. The rearrangement joins TRBV4-1 to TRBJ2-5; TRBD2 is a possible D gene (6 bases). V was cut by 1 base and J by 4 bases, with 25 bases left in between. CDR1 is MGHRA and CDR2 is YSYEKL in the germline V gene. This CDR3 is built from 19 residues.

The V gene is TRBV4-3, the J gene TRBJ1-2, with D hard to call. The CDR3 covers 13 residues. CDR1 is LGHNA, CDR2 YSLEER, per germline. Trimming left V 2 bases short and J 7 bases short, with 11 bases between. In DNA, the CDR3 is TGCGCCAGCAGCCAATCGGGTACGGGTGGCTACACCTTC. Translating gives CASSQSGTGGYTF.

The chain has TRBV18 and TRBJ1-1; D is unclear. Germline CDR1 reads KGHSH; CDR2 reads LQKENI. The V end was cut by 2 bases, the J end by 5 bases, with 12 bases between. The CDR3 length is 14 residues. This CDR3 reads CASSPSGLVTEAFF. The CDR3 nucleotides read TGTGCCAGCTCACCATCGGGGTTAGTTACTGAAGCTTTCTTT.

The V call is TRBV5-4, the J call TRBJ1-2, with TRBD1 matching over 7 bases. After removal of 3 bases from V and 3 bases from J, the junction contained 8 bases not matched to a gene. In germline, CDR1 is SGHNT, CDR2 YYREEE (reference sequence). The CDR3 totals 15 residues. This chain's CDR3 is CASSSIQGKDYGYTF. As DNA, the CDR3 is TGTGCCAGCAGCTCAATACAGGGGAAGGACTATGGCTACACCTTC.

V usage is TRBV18 and J usage is TRBJ2-1; D unclear. CDR1 and CDR2 from the germline V gene are KGHSH and LQKENI. V dropped 2 bases and J dropped 9 bases, with 11 bases sitting between them. The CDR3 loop spans 13 amino acids. In DNA form, the CDR3 reads TGTGCCAGCTCACCAGGCCTAACGGGTGAGCAGTTCTTC. Protein sequence: CASSPGLTGEQFF. Complete variable domain (other parts from reference TRBV18 and TRBJ2-1): NAGVMQNPRHLVRRRGQEARLRCSPMKGHSHVYWYRQLPEEGLKFMVYLQKENIIDESGMPKERFSAEFPKEGPSILRIQQVVRGDSAAYFCASSPGLTGEQFFGPGTRLTVL.

Only one count was recorded for this clone. J is TRBJ1-6 and V is TRBV14; TRBD1 might be the D (6 bases). V was clipped by 1 base and J by 0 bases, with 13 bases between them. This CDR3 has 18 amino acids. Looked up from germline, CDR1 is SGHDN and CDR2 is FVKESK. The CDR3 DNA reads as TGTGCCAGCAGCCAAGTCGGGACACCTAGCTCCTATAATTCACCCCTCCACTTT. This gives the protein CASSQVGTPSSYNSPLHF. The variable domain in full, with the rest retrieved from reference TRBV14 and TRBJ1-6, is EAGVTQFPSHSVIEKGQTVTLRCDPISGHDNLYWYRRVMGKEIKFLLHFVKESKQDESGMPNNRFLAERTGGTYSTLKVQPAELEDSGVYFCASSQVGTPSSYNSPLHFGNGTRLTVT.

The chain is built from TRBV27 and TRBJ1-1; D is uncertain. Germline V lookup: CDR1 MNHEY, CDR2 SMNVEV (reference sequence). With 7 bases removed from V and 4 bases from J, the gap between germline ends came to 19 bases. The CDR3 loop spans 15 amino acids. As DNA, the CDR3 is TGTGCCAGCAACCCGGGGAGGGCGCGAATCACTGAAGCTTTCTTT. This codes for CASNPGRARITEAFF.

The V call is TRBV18, the J call TRBJ2-7; 7 positions agree with TRBD1. Trimming removed 8 bases from V and 5 bases from J; junction bases left unmatched: 9. CDR1 is KGHSH and CDR2 is LQKENI in the germline V gene. The CDR3 has 13 amino acids. Here the CDR3 reads CASTRTGAHEQYF. Here the CDR3 DNA reads TGTGCCAGCACAAGAACAGGGGCGCACGAGCAGTACTTC.

The chain is built from TRBV18 and TRBJ2-5; D possibly corresponds to TRBD1 (6 bases). The CDR3 sequence is 14 residues long. V was pared by 3 bases and J by 7 bases, with 15 bases between. Germline V gives CDR1 KGHSH, CDR2 LQKENI. In DNA, the CDR3 is TGTGCCAGCTCACCCCCAGGGGCTTCGTGGACCCAGTACTTC. Protein sequence: CASSPPGASWTQYF.

The chain employs TRBV20-1 and TRBJ2-5; the D gene is possibly TRBD2 (5 bases). The CDR3 extends over 11 amino acids. CDR1 and CDR2 from the germline V gene are DFQATT and SNEGSKA (reference sequence). V shed 6 bases and J shed 2 bases, with 7 bases lying between them. The CDR3 DNA sequence: TGCAGTGCACGGGGTCAAGAGACCCAGTACTTC. This sequence encodes CSARGQETQYF.

The chain has TRBV10-3 and TRBJ1-5; 7 bases map to TRBD1. Looked up from germline, CDR1 is ENHRY and CDR2 is SYGVKD. The CDR3 is 16 residues long. V was clipped by 8 bases and J by 5 bases; unmatched bases: 15. For the CDR3, the DNA is TGTGCCATCTCCTCGCGGGGGGACAGCGCTGATCAGCCCCAGCATTTT. Residues: CAISSRGDSADQPQHF.

This chain connects TRBV30 to TRBJ1-5; D is possibly TRBD1 (5 bases). Germline V gene lookup returns CDR1 GTSNPN and CDR2 SVGIG (reference sequence). The CDR3 covers 14 residues. The V and J ends lost 1 base and 1 base respectively, with 8 bases between them. This CDR3 is CAWSEGLSNQPQHF. CDR3 coding DNA: TGTGCCTGGAGTGAGGGGCTGAGCAATCAGCCCCAGCATTTT.

Here the CDR3 DNA reads TGTGCCAGCAGCCGTCCGGCGGGGGGGAGCACAGATACGCAGTATTTT. Translated: CASSRPAGGSTDTQYF. The chain recombines TRBV6-2 or TRBV6-3 with TRBJ2-3; 9 bases are a match to TRBD2. The CDR3 runs 16 residues. CDR1 and CDR2 (germline): MNHEY, SVGEGT. V lost 6 bases, J lost 0 bases, and 7 bases stayed unmatched.

The rearrangement joins TRBV11-2 to TRBJ2-3; D is perhaps TRBD2 (6 bases). The CDR3 covers 16 residues. CDR1 and CDR2 from the germline V gene are SGHAT and FQNNGV. The V gene lost 1 base and the J gene lost 1 base, with 12 bases spanning the gap. CDR3 in DNA: TGTGCCAGCAGCTTAGTTGGGGGGACCGGCACAGATACGCAGTATTTT. Translated: CASSLVGGTGTDTQYF.

The rearrangement joins TRBV19 to TRBJ1-5; no definite D call. Germline-derived CDR1 and CDR2 are LNHDA and SQIVND (reference sequence). V gave up 8 bases and J gave up 11 bases, with 13 bases separating them. The CDR3 consists of 11 residues. The CDR3 is CASSDLSTQHF. CDR3 coding DNA: TGTGCCAGTTCGGACTTATCAACCCAGCATTTT.

In its sample, this clone was seen once. V and J are TRBV18 and TRBJ2-1; D perhaps matches TRBD1 (5 bases). CDR3 length equals 14 residues. The germline V and J ends were trimmed by 8 bases and 3 bases, with 14 bases remaining between them. Germline V gives CDR1 KGHSH, CDR2 LQKENI. The CDR3 DNA sequence: TGTGCCAGCCAAACGGACAAGAACTACAATGAGCAGTTCTTC. It translates to CASQTDKNYNEQFF.

This clone was counted only a few times. The rearrangement uses TRBV30 and TRBJ2-2, with D possibly matching TRBD2 (5 bases). CDR1 and CDR2 (germline): GTSNPN, SVGIG (reference sequence). The V gene lost 5 bases and the J gene lost 1 base, with 5 bases spanning the gap. The CDR3 is 12 amino acids. The CDR3 DNA reads TGTGCCTGGGGACTGAACACCGGGGAGCTGTTTTTT. It encodes CAWGLNTGELFF.

The gene calls are TRBV5-4 and TRBJ2-3, with D maybe TRBD1 (5 bases). V shed 0 bases and J shed 0 bases, with 8 bases lying between them. In germline, CDR1 is SGHNT, CDR2 YYREEE (reference sequence). CDR3 length: 15 amino acids. Written as DNA, the CDR3 is TGTGCCAGCAGCTTGGCGAGACAGAGCACAGATACGCAGTATTTT. It yields the protein CASSLARQSTDTQYF.

The chain links TRBV11-1 to TRBJ1-6; maybe TRBD1 (5 bases). Germline V CDR1 and CDR2: SGHAT, FQDESV (reference sequence). The CDR3 runs 13 residues. Trimming left V 5 bases short and J 8 bases short, with 10 bases between. The CDR3 nucleotides are TGTGCCAGCAGCACTACGGGGGATTCACCCCTCCACTTT. This translates into CASSTTGDSPLHF.

This chain links TRBV19 with TRBJ2-7; 8 bases match TRBD2. Trimming at V came to 7 bases and at J to 4 bases, leaving 9 bases not matched to a gene. The V gene's germline CDR1 is LNHDA and CDR2 SQIVND (reference sequence). The CDR3 is 14 residues long. The CDR3 loop reads CASTGWERGYEQYF. CDR3 nucleotide sequence: TGTGCCAGTACTGGTTGGGAGCGGGGGTACGAGCAGTACTTC.